Listed below are T cell receptor beta chains from one sample, sequenced in a study of shared clonotypes between healthy human individuals. Clones were sequenced by immunoSEQ multiplex PCR, and TCRdb holds only the in-frame ones, with some missing. Here the sample spans some 1,600,000 clones, under 99% being singletons. Sequencing was done on a sample of naive CD4+ T cells sorted from blood. The receptors shown here come from a man aged 25-45 years in good health. CDR3s include the opening cysteine and the closing phenylalanine or tryptophan. A D gene is named only where the DNA matches it firmly. Only some rows state a clone size, as once, few, many or a class for expanded clones.

d_call	v_call	clone_size	j_call	cdr3_nt	cdr3_aa
TRBD1	TRBV10-3	NA	TRBJ2-7	TGTGCCATCAGTGGGGACAGGGGGCGGATCTACGAGCAGTACTTC	CAISGDRGRIYEQYF
NA	TRBV6-6	NA	TRBJ2-1	TGTGCCGCAAAGGCACCCTCCTGGAATGAGCAGTTCTTC	CAAKAPSWNEQFF
NA	TRBV28	NA	TRBJ2-7	TGTGCCAGCAGCCGACTAACCCCCTACGAGCAGTACTTC	CASSRLTPYEQYF
NA	TRBV6-5	NA	TRBJ2-5	TGTGCCAGCAGTTACCTAAGTCGACAGGGAGGGACCCAGTACTTC	CASSYLSRQGGTQYF
NA	TRBV18	NA	TRBJ1-2	TGTGCCAGCTCACCAGTAAGGCAGGACGGCTACACCTTC	CASSPVRQDGYTF
NA	TRBV5-1	NA	TRBJ2-3	TGCGCCAGCAGCTTGGAGGCAGGCACAGATACGCAGTATTTT	CASSLEAGTDTQYF
NA	TRBV7-9	NA	TRBJ2-7	TGTGCCAGCAGCTTTTCGGGAGTCTACGAGCAGTACTTC	CASSFSGVYEQYF
NA	TRBV11-2	NA	TRBJ2-1	TGTGCCAGCAGCTTAGACCCTTTGGCTAGGCCCTACAATGAGCAGTTCTTC	CASSLDPLARPYNEQFF
NA	TRBV18	NA	TRBJ2-1	TGTGCCAGCTCACCTCTGGCAGGGGTGGGCAATGAGCAGTTCTTC	CASSPLAGVGNEQFF
TRBD2	TRBV15	NA	TRBJ2-7	TGTGCCACCAGCAGAGGGGCGGGAGAAGCCTACGAGCAGTACTTC	CATSRGAGEAYEQYF
NA	TRBV6-5	once	TRBJ2-1	TGTGCCAGCAGTTACGCCCTAGCTTTTTCGAATGAGCAGTTCTTC	CASSYALAFSNEQFF
TRBD2	TRBV7-3	NA	TRBJ2-2	TGTGCCAGCAGCCCGGGGGGGAAGAACACCGGGGAGCTGTTTTTT	CASSPGGKNTGELFF
NA	TRBV18	once	TRBJ2-2	TGTGCCAGCTCACCTAAACAGGGCTCGGCGGAGCTGTTTTTT	CASSPKQGSAELFF
TRBD2	TRBV7-2	NA	TRBJ2-7	TGTGCCAGCAGCTTTAGACTAGCGGCAACCTACGAGCAGTACTTC	CASSFRLAATYEQYF
TRBD2	TRBV9	NA	TRBJ2-2	TGTGCCAGCAGCGTAGAGATGAGGAGGCTAGCGGGAGACACCGGGGAGCTGTTTTTT	CASSVEMRRLAGDTGELFF
TRBD2	TRBV19	NA	TRBJ2-2	TGTGCCAGTAGTATCGCGGGGAGGGCCCGCACCGGGGAGCTGTTTTTT	CASSIAGRARTGELFF
TRBD1	TRBV30	NA	TRBJ2-5	TGTGCCTGGGGGGACAGCCTGCAAGAGACCCAGTACTTC	CAWGDSLQETQYF
TRBD1	TRBV4-1	NA	TRBJ2-1	TGCGCCAGCAGCCATCTCATGGGACAGGGGGTATCAAGTGAGCAGTTCTTC	CASSHLMGQGVSSEQFF
NA	TRBV5-1	NA	TRBJ1-2	TGCGCCAGCAGTATGTTCGAGACAGGTGGAAGTGGTTTCTCTAGCTACACCTTC	CASSMFETGGSGFSSYTF
TRBD1	TRBV28	NA	TRBJ2-7	TGTGCCAGCAGTTTAGGGGACAGGAGCTCCTACGAGCAGTACTTC	CASSLGDRSSYEQYF
TRBD2	TRBV5-4	NA	TRBJ2-7	TGTGCCAGCAGCTTGGCCGACCCTAGCGGGAGCTACGAGCAGTACTTC	CASSLADPSGSYEQYF
TRBD2	TRBV15	NA	TRBJ2-1	TGTGCCACCAGCAGAGACCCGGGACTAGCCCACAATGAGCAGTTCTTC	CATSRDPGLAHNEQFF
TRBD2	TRBV5-5	NA	TRBJ2-1	TGTGCCAGCAGCCCGCTAGCGGGCCCCTACAATGAGCAGTTCTTC	CASSPLAGPYNEQFF
NA	TRBV28	NA	TRBJ2-7	TGTGCCAGCAGTCTGCCCGACGGTTACGAGCAGTACTTC	CASSLPDGYEQYF
TRBD2	TRBV11-2	NA	TRBJ2-5	TGTGCCAGCAGATTAGGGGTAGCGGGATGGGGGGAGACCCAGTACTTC	CASRLGVAGWGETQYF
TRBD1	TRBV18	few	TRBJ2-7	TGTGCCAGCTCACCAGGGACAGCCTCCTACGAGCAGTACTTC	CASSPGTASYEQYF
NA	TRBV9	NA	TRBJ2-7	TGTGCCAGCAGCGGACCCGGCTCCTACGAGCAGTACTTC	CASSGPGSYEQYF
NA	TRBV9	once	TRBJ2-2	TGTGCCAGCAGCGTAGCCGTAATCGGGGAGCTGTTTTTT	CASSVAVIGELFF
NA	TRBV20-1	NA	TRBJ2-7	TGCAGTGCCAGCCGCGAGCAGTACTTC	CSASREQYF
NA	TRBV6-1	NA	TRBJ2-7	TGTGCCAGCAGTGAAAAGGCATGGGGGCAGTACTTC	CASSEKAWGQYF
NA	TRBV27	NA	TRBJ2-3	TGTGCCAGCAGACCGTATGAGGGAGGTCGGGATACGCAGTATTTT	CASRPYEGGRDTQYF
NA	TRBV28	NA	TRBJ1-2	TGTGCCAGCAGTTATCCGATTAACTATGGCTACACCTTC	CASSYPINYGYTF
NA	TRBV6-1	NA	TRBJ1-1	TGTGCCAGCAGTGTACCAACCGCTGAAGCTTTCTTT	CASSVPTAEAFF
TRBD1	TRBV28	once	TRBJ1-1	TGTGCCAGCAGTTTGCCCACCGGGACAGGGGAGTCCACTGAAGCTTTCTTT	CASSLPTGTGESTEAFF
NA	TRBV7-2	NA	TRBJ2-5	TGTGCCAGCAGCCCAAGGGAAGAGACCCAGTACTTC	CASSPREETQYF
NA	TRBV5-6	NA	TRBJ2-1	TGTGCCAGCAGCCCGTTGACTGGCCCCAAGGGAGAGCAGTTCTTC	CASSPLTGPKGEQFF
TRBD1	TRBV7-9	NA	TRBJ1-2	TGTGCCAGCAGGCCCGGACAGGGCTATGGCTACACCTTC	CASRPGQGYGYTF
TRBD2	TRBV14	NA	TRBJ2-2	TGTGCCAGCAGCCAAGATCGGACTAGCCGTTTTACCGGGGAGCTGTTTTTT	CASSQDRTSRFTGELFF
TRBD1	TRBV6-4	NA	TRBJ2-3	TGTGCCAGCGGGAGTTGGCAGGGGGTCACAGATACGCAGTATTTT	CASGSWQGVTDTQYF
NA	TRBV14	once	TRBJ2-7	TGTGCCAGCAGCCAACGGATTAGACCTTCCTACGAGCAGTACTTC	CASSQRIRPSYEQYF
NA	TRBV18	NA	TRBJ2-7	TGTGCCAGCGCAACGGGACCCTACGAGCAGTACTTC	CASATGPYEQYF
NA	TRBV6-1	NA	TRBJ1-2	TGTGCCAGCAGTGACTTCAACCGGGCGCGGAGCTATGGCTACACCTTC	CASSDFNRARSYGYTF
TRBD2	TRBV28	NA	TRBJ2-3	TGTGCCAGCAGTTTACGGGGGGGACTAGCGGGAGTTAGTGATACGCAGTATTTT	CASSLRGGLAGVSDTQYF
NA	TRBV14	NA	TRBJ1-1	TGTGCCAGCAGTGCGGTCGGTGAAGCTTTCTTT	CASSAVGEAFF
NA	TRBV10-3	NA	TRBJ2-7	TGTGCCATCAGTGAGTTCCGGGACACCACTTACGAGCAGTACTTC	CAISEFRDTTYEQYF